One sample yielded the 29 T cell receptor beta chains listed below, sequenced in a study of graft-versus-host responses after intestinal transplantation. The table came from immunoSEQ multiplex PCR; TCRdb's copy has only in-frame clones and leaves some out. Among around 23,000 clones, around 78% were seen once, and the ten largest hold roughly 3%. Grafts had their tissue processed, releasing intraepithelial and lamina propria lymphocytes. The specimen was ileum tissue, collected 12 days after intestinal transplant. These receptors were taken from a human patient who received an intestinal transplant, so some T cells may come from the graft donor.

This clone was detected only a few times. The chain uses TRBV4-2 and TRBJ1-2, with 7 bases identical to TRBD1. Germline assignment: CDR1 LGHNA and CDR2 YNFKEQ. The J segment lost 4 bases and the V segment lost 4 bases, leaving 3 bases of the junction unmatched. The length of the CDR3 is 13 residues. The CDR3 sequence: CASSPTGSYGYTF. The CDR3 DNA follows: TGTGCCAGCAGCCCGACAGGGAGCTATGGCTACACCTTC.

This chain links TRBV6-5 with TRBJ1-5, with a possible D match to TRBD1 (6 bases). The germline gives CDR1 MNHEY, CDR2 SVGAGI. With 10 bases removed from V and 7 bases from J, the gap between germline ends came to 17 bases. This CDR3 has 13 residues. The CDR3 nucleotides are TGTGCCACGACCCGACAGGTGGTGCAGCCCCAGCATTTT. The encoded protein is CATTRQVVQPQHF.

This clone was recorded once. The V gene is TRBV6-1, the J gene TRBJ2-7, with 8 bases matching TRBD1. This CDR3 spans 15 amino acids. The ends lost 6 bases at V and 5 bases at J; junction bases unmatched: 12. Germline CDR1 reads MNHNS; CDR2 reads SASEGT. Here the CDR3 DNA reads TGTGCCAGCAGCCCCTCCGGCAGGGGGCAAAACGAGCAGTACTTC. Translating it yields CASSPSGRGQNEQYF.

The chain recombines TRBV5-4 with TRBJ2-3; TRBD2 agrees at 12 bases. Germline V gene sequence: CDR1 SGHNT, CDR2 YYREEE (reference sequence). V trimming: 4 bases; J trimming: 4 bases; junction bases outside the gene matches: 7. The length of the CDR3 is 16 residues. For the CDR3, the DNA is TGTGCCAGCAGCCGTACTAGCGGGGGGTCCCCAGATACGCAGTATTTT. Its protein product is CASSRTSGGSPDTQYF.

The CDR3 spells CASSRFFWDRGGWTEAFF. The CDR3 DNA reads TGTGCCAGCAGCCGATTCTTTTGGGACAGGGGTGGTTGGACTGAAGCTTTCTTT. The chain joins TRBV11-2 to TRBJ1-1; TRBD1 agrees at 10 bases. The V gene end was trimmed by 5 bases and the J gene end by 5 bases; junction bases not matched to a gene: 17. Per the germline V gene, CDR1 is SGHAT and CDR2 is FQNNGV. CDR3 length: 18 residues.

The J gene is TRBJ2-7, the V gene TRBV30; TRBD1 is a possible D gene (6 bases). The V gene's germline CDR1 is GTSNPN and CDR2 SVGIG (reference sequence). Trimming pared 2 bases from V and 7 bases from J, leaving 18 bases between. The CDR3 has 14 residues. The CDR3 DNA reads TGTGCCTGGAGTTTGCGGACAGCGCGGTGGGAGCAGTACTTC. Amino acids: CAWSLRTARWEQYF.

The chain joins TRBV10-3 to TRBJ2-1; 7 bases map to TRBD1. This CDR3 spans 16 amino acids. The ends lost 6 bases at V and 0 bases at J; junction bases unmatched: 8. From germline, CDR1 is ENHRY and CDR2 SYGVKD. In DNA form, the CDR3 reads TGTGCCATCAGGGCCGGGACAGACCACTCCTACAATGAGCAGTTCTTC. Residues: CAIRAGTDHSYNEQFF.

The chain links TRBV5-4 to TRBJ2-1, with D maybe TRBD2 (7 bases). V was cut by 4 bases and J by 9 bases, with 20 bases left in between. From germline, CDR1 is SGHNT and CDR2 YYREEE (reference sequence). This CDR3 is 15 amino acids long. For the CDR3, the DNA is TGTGCCAGCAGCAGGGGGGGGGAGAAGGAGACTGAGCAGTTCTTC. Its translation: CASSRGGEKETEQFF. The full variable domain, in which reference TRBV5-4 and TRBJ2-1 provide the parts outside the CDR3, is ETGVTQSPTHLIKTRGQQVTLRCSSQSGHNTVSWYQQALGQGPQFIFQYYREEENGRGNFPPRFSGLQFPNYSSELNVNALELDDSALYLCASSRGGEKETEQFFGPGTRLTVL.

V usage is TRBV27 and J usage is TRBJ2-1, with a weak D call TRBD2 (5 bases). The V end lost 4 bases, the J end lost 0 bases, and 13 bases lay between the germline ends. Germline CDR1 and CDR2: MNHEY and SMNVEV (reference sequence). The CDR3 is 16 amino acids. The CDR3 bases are TGTGCCAGCAGTTACGACCGGGGTCTCTCCTACAATGAGCAGTTCTTC. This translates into CASSYDRGLSYNEQFF.

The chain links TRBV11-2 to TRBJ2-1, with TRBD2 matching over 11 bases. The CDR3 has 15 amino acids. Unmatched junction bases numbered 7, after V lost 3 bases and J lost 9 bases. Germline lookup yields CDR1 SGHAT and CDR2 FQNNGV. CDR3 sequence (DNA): TGTGCCAGCAGCTTTGGTAGGCTAGCGGGGGGTGAGCAGTTCTTC. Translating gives CASSFGRLAGGEQFF.

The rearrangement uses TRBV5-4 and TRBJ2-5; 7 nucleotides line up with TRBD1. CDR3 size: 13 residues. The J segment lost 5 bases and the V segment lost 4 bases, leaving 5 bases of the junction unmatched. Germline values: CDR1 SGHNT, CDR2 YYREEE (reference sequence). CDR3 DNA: TGTGCCAGCAGCCCCCAACAGGGGGAGACCCAGTACTTC. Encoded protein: CASSPQQGETQYF.

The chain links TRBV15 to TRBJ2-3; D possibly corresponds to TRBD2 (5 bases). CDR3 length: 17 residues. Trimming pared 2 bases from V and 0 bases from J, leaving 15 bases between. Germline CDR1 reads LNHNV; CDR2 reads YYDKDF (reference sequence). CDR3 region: CATSRPSSRASTDTQYF. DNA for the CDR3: TGTGCCACCAGCAGACCATCCTCGCGGGCCAGCACAGATACGCAGTATTTT.

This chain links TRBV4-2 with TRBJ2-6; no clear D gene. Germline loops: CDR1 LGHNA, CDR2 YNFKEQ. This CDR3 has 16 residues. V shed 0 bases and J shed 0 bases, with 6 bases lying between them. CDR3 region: CASSQDGSSGANVLTF. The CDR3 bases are TGTGCCAGCAGCCAAGATGGCAGCTCTGGGGCCAACGTCCTGACTTTC.

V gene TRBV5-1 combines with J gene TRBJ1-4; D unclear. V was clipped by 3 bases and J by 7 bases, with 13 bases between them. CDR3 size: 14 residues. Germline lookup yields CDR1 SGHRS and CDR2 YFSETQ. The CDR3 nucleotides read TGCGCCAGCAGCTGGGGAGTTCTTAGTGAAAAACTGTTTTTT. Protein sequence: CASSWGVLSEKLFF.

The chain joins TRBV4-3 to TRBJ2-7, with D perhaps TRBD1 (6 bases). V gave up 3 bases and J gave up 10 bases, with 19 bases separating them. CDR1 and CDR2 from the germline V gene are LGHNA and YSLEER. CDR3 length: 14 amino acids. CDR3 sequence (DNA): TGCGCCAGCAGCCATCCGGGACAAAGCGCGAGCCAGTACTTC. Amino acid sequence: CASSHPGQSASQYF.

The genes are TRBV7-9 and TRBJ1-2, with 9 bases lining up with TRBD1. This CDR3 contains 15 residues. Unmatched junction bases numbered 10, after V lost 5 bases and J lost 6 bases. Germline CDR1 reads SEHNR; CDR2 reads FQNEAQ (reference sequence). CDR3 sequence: CASSPVGTGFDGYTF. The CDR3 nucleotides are TGTGCCAGCAGCCCTGTAGGGACAGGGTTTGATGGCTACACCTTC.

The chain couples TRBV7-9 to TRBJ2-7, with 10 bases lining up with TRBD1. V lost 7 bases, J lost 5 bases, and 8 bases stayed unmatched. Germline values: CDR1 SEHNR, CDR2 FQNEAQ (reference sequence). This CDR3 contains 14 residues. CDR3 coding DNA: TGTGCCAGCATCAGACAGGGGGCTCTCGACGAGCAGTACTTC. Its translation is CASIRQGALDEQYF.

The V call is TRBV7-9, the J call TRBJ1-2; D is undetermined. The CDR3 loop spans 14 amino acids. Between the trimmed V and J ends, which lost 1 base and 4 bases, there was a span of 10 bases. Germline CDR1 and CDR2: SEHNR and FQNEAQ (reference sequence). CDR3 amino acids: CASSLDGFPYGYTF. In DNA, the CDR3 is TGTGCCAGCAGCTTAGACGGGTTCCCCTATGGCTACACCTTC.

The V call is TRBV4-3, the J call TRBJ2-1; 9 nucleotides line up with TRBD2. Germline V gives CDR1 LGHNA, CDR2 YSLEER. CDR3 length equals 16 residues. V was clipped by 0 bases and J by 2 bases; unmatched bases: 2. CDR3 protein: CASSQEIAGAYNEQFF. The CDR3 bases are TGCGCCAGCAGCCAAGAAATAGCGGGGGCCTACAATGAGCAGTTCTTC.

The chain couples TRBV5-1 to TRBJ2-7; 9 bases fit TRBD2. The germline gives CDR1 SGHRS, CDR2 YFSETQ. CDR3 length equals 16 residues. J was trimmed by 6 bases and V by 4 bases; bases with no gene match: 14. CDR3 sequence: CASSARGGAYGGEQYF. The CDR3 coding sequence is TGCGCCAGCAGCGCCCGCGGGGGGGCCTATGGAGGCGAGCAGTACTTC. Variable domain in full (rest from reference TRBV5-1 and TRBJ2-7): KAGVTQTPRYLIKTRGQQVTLSCSPISGHRSVSWYQQTPGQGLQFLFEYFSETQRNKGNFPGRFSGRQFSNSRSEMNVSTLELGDSALYLCASSARGGAYGGEQYFGPGTRLTVT.

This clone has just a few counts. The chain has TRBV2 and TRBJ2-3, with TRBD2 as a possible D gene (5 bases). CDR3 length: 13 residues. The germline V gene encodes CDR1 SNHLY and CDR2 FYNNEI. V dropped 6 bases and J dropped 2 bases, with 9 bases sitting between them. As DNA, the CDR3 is TGTGCCAGCAGAGAGCGGTACACAGATACGCAGTATTTT. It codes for CASRERYTDTQYF. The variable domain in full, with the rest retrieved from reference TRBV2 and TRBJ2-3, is EPEVTQTPSHQVTQMGQEVILRCVPISNHLYFYWYRQILGQKVEFLVSFYNNEISEKSEIFDDQFSVERPDGSNFTLKIRSTKLEDSAMYFCASRERYTDTQYFGPGTRLTVL.

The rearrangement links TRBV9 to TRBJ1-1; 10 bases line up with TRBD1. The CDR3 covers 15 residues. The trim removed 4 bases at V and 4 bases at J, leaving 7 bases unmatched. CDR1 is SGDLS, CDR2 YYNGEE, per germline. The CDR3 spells CASSPHDRGLTEAFF. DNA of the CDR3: TGTGCCAGCAGCCCCCATGACAGGGGGCTCACTGAAGCTTTCTTT.

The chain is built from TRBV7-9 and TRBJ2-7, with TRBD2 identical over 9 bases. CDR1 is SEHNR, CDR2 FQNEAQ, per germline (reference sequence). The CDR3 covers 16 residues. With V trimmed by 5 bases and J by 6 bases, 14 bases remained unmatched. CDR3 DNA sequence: TGTGCCAGCAGCCCCTCGGAGCGGGGGGTATCCGGCGAGCAGTACTTC. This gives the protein CASSPSERGVSGEQYF.

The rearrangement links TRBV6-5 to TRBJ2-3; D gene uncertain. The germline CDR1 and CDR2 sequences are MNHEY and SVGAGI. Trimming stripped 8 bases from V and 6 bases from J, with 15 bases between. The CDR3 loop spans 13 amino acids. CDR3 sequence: CASPCRTHDTQYF. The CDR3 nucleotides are TGTGCCAGCCCGTGCAGAACCCATGATACGCAGTATTTT.

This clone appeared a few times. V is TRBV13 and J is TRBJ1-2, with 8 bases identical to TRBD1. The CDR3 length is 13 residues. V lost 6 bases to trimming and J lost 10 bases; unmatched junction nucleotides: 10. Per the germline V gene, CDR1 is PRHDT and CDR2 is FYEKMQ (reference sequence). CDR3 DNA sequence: TGTGCCAGCAGTTCAACAGGGGGGGCATACTACACCTTC. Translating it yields CASSSTGGAYYTF. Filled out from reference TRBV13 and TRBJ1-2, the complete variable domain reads AAGVIQSPRHLIKEKRETATLKCYPIPRHDTVYWYQQGPGQDPQFLISFYEKMQSDKGSIPDRFSAQQFSDYHSELNMSSLELGDSALYFCASSSTGGAYYTFGSGTRLTVV.

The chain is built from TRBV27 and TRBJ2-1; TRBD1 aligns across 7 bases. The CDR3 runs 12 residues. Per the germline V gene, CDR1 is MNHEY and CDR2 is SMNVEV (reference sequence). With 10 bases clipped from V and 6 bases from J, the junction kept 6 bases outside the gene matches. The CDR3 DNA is TGTGCCACCTTTAGGGGGCCCAATGAGCAGTTCTTC. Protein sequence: CATFRGPNEQFF.

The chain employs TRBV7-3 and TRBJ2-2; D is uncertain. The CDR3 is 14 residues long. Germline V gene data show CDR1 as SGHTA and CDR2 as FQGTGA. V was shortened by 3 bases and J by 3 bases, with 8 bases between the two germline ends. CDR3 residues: CASSLGSYTGELFF. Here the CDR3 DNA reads TGTGCCAGCAGCTTGGGCAGCTACACCGGGGAGCTGTTTTTT.

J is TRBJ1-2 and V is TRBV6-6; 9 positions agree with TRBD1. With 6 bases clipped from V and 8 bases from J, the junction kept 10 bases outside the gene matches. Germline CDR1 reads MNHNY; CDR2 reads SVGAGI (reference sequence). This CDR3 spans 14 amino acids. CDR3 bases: TGTGCCAGCAGGGGGACAGGGCGCAGGGTGGGCTACACCTTC. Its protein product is CASRGTGRRVGYTF.

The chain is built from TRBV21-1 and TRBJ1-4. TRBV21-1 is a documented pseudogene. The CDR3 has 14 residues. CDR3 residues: CASRGAATNEKLFF. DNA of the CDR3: TGTGCCAGCAGGGGAGCAGCAACTAATGAAAAACTGTTTTTT.